Sequencing of this TCR beta chain was carried out in a study of blood T cells in healthy people across ages. Study findings and constraints: The CMV status of each donor remained undetermined, and this could have confounded shifts in expanded clonotypes.

As regards this clonotype: Antigen unknown.

The draw of peripheral blood yielded ten milliliters from each donor. Germline loops: CDR1 SQVTM, CDR2 ANQGSEA. The CDR3 totals 16 residues. Together with a sample-barcoded 5' primer, a J-beta primer mix was included in a second PCR lasting about 6 to 11 cycles. TCRdb itself ran the 5' RACE reads through MiXCR, one entry per CDR3 protein. This sample carries under 850,000 distinct CDR3 sequences, 36% of them seen once, and the ten largest clones take 10% to 15%. The rearrangement joins TRBV29-1 to TRBJ2-1; D is unresolved. The J call may not be correct, given that the DNA end is closer to TRBJ2-7. Sequenced: blood. The TCR sequence derives from a man between 18 and 29 years old in good health. CDR3 protein: CSVARWMVSSYNEQYF. CDR3 bases: TGCAGCGTTGCTCGGTGGATGGTCTCCTCCTACAATGAGCAGTACTTC.